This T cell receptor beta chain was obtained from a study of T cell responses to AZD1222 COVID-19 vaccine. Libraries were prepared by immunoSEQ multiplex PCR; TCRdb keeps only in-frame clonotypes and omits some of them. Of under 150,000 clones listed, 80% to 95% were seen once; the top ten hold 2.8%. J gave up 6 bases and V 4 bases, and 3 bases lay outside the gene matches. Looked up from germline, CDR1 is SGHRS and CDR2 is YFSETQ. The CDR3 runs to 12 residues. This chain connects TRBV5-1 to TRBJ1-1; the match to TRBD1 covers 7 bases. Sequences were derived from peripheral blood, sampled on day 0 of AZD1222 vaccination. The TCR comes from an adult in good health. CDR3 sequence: CASSVGQPEAFF. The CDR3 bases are TGCGCCAGCAGCGTGGGACAGCCTGAAGCTTTCTTT.